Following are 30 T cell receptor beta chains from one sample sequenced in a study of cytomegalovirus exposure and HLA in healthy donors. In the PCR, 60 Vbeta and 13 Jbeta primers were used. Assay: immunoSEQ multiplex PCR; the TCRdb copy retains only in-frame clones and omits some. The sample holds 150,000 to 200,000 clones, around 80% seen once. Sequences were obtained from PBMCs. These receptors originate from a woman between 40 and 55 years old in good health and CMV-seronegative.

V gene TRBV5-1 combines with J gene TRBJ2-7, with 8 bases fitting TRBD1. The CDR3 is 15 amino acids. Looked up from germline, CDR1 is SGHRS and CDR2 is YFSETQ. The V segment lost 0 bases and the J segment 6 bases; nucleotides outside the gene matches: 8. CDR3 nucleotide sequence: TGCGCCAGCAGCTTGGGGACAGGGAACTTCCTCGAGCAGTACTTC. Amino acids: CASSLGTGNFLEQYF.

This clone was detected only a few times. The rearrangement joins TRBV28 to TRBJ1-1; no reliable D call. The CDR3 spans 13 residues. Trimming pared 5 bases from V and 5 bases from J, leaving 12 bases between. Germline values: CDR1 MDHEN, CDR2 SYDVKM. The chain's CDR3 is CASSMGRGTEAFF. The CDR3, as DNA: TGTGCCAGCAGTATGGGCCGCGGGACTGAAGCTTTCTTT.

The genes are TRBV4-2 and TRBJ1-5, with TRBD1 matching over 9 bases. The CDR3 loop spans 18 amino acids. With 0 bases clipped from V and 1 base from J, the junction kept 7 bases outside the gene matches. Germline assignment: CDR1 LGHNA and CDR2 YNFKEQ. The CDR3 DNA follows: TGTGCCAGCAGCCAAGAAGTGGGGACAGGGTTGAGCAATCAGCCCCAGCATTTT. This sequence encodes CASSQEVGTGLSNQPQHF.

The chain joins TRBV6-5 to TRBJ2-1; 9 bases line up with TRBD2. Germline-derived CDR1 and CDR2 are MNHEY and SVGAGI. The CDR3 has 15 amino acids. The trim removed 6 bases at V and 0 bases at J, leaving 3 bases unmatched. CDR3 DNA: TGTGCCAGCAGGTTTAGCGGGAGCTCCTACAATGAGCAGTTCTTC. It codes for CASRFSGSSYNEQFF.

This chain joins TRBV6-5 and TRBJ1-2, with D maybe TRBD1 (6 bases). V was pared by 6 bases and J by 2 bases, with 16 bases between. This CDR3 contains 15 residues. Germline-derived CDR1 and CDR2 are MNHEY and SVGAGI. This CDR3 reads CASSYGQQTNYGYTF. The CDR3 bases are TGTGCCAGCAGCTATGGACAGCAGACAAACTATGGCTACACCTTC.

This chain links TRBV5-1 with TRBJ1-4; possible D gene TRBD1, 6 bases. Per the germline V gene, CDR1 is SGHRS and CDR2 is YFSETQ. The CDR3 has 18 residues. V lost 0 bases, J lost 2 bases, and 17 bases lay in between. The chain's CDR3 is CASSLGTKQGVTNEKLFF. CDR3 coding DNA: TGCGCCAGCAGCTTGGGAACCAAACAGGGAGTTACTAATGAAAAACTGTTTTTT.

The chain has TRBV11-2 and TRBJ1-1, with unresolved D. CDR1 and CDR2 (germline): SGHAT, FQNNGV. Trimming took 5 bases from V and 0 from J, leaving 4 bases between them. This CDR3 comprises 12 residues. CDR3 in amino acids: CASSLLNTEAFF. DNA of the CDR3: TGTGCCAGCAGCCTACTGAACACTGAAGCTTTCTTT.

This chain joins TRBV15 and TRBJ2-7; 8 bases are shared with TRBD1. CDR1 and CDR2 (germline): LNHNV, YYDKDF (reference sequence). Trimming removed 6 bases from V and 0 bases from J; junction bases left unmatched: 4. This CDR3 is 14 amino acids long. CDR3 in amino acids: CATRPGQVSYEQYF. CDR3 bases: TGTGCCACCAGACCGGGACAGGTCTCCTACGAGCAGTACTTC.

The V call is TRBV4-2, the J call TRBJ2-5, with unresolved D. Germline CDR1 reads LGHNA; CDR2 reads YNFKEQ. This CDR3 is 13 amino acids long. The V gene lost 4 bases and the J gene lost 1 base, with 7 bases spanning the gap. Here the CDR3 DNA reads TGTGCCAGCAGCCTAGACGGCCAAGAGACCCAGTACTTC. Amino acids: CASSLDGQETQYF.

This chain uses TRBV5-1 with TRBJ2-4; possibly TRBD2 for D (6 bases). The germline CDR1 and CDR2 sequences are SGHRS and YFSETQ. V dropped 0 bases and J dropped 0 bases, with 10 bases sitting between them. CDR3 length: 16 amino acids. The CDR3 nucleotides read TGCGCCAGCAGCTTGGGCGGGGACCTAGCCAAAAACATTCAGTACTTC. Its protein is CASSLGGDLAKNIQYF. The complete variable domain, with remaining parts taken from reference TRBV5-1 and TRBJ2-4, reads KAGVTQTPRYLIKTRGQQVTLSCSPISGHRSVSWYQQTPGQGLQFLFEYFSETQRNKGNFPGRFSGRQFSNSRSEMNVSTLELGDSALYLCASSLGGDLAKNIQYFGAGTRLSVL.

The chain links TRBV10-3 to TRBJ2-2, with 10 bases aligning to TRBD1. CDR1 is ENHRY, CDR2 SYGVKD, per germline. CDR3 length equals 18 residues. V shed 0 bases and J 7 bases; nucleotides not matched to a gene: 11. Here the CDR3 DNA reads TGTGCCATCAGTGAGTCGACAGGGGGCCGTGTTAAAGACGGGGAGCTGTTTTTT. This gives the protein CAISESTGGRVKDGELFF.

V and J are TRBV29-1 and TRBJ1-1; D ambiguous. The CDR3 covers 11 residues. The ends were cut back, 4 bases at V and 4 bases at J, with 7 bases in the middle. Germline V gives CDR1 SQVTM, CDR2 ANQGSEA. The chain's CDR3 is CSVGHLTEAFF. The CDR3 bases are TGCAGCGTTGGGCACCTCACTGAAGCTTTCTTT. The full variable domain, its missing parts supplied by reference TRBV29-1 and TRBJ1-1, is SAVISQKPSRDICQRGTSLTIQCQVDSQVTMMFWYRQQPGQSLTLIATANQGSEATYESGFVIDKFPISRPNLTFSTLTVSNMSPEDSSIYLCSVGHLTEAFFGQGTRLTVV.

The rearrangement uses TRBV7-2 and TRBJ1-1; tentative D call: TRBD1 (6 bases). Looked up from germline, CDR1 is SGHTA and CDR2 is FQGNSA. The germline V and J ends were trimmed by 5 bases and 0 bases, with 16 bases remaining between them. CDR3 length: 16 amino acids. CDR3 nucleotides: TGTGCCAGCAGCACTACAATGGACAGAGTGAACACTGAAGCTTTCTTT. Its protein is CASSTTMDRVNTEAFF.

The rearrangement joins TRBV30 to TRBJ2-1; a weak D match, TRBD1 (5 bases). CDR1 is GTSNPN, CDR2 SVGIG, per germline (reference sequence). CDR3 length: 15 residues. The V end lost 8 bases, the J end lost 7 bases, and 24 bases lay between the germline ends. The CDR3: CAHQTRTGSVNEQFF. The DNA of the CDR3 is TGTGCCCATCAAACCCGAACAGGCTCCGTAAATGAGCAGTTCTTC.

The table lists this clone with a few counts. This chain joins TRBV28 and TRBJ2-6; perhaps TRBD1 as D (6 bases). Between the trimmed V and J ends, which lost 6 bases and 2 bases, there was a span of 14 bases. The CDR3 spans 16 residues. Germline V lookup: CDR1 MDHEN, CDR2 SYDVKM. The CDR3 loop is CASRGAGMTGANVLTF. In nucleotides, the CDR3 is TGTGCCAGCAGGGGGGCAGGGATGACTGGGGCCAACGTCCTGACTTTC.

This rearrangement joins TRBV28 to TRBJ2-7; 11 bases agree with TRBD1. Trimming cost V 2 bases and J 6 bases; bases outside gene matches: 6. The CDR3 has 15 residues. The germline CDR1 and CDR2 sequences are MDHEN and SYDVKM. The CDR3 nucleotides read TGTGCCAGCAGTTTACTCAGGACAGGGGGCGGCGAGCAGTACTTC. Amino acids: CASSLLRTGGGEQYF. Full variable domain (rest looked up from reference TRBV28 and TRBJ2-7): DVKVTQSSRYLVKRTGEKVFLECVQDMDHENMFWYRQDPGLGLRLIYFSYDVKMKEKGDIPEGYSVSREKKERFSLILESASTNQTSMYLCASSLLRTGGGEQYFGPGTRLTVT.

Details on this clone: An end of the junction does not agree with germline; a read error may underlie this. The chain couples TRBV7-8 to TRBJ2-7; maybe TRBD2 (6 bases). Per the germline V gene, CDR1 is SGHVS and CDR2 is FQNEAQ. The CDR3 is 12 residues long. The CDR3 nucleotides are TGTGCCAGCAGCCCACGGGGGTCTCCTGGGGACTTC. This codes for CASSPRGSPGDF.

In DNA form, the CDR3 reads TGTGCCAGCATCTCCCGACTCCAGGGGGATGAGCAGTTCTTC. This encodes CASISRLQGDEQFF. This rearrangement joins TRBV11-2 to TRBJ2-1, with TRBD1 matching over 7 bases. The ends lost 7 bases at V and 8 bases at J; junction bases unmatched: 11. CDR3 length equals 14 residues. Germline CDR1 SGHAT, CDR2 FQNNGV.

CDR3 bases: TGTGCCACGGGGGGAGGGATCGACGAGCAGACCCAGTACTTC. The encoded protein is CATGGGIDEQTQYF. The V gene is TRBV19, the J gene TRBJ2-5; 7 bases fit TRBD2. J was trimmed by 6 bases and V by 10 bases; bases with no gene match: 14. Germline V gene lookup returns CDR1 LNHDA and CDR2 SQIVND (reference sequence). The CDR3 loop spans 14 amino acids. The full variable domain, with the rest looked up from reference TRBV19 and TRBJ2-5, is DGGITQSPKYLFRKEGQNVTLSCEQNLNHDAMYWYRQDPGQGLRLIYYSQIVNDFQKGDIAEGYSVSREKKESFPLTVTSAQKNPTAFYLCATGGGIDEQTQYFGPGTRLLVL.

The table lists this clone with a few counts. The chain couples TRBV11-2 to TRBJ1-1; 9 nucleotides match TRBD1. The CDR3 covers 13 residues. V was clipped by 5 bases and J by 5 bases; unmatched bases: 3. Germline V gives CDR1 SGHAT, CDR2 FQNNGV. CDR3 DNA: TGTGCCAGCAGCCCAGACAGGGGGACTGAAGCTTTCTTT. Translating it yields CASSPDRGTEAFF.

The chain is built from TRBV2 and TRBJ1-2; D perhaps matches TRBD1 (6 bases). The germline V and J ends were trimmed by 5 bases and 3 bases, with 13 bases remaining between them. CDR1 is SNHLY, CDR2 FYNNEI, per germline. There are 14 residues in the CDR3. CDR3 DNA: TGTGCCAGCAGTAAACAGGGACGAGACTATGGCTACACCTTC. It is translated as CASSKQGRDYGYTF.

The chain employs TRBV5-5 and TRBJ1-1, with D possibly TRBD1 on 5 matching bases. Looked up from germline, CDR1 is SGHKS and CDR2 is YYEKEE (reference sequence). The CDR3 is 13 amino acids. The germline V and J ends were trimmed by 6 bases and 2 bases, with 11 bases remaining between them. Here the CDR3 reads CASIFDRNTEAFF. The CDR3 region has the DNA TGTGCCAGCATCTTCGACAGAAACACTGAAGCTTTCTTT.

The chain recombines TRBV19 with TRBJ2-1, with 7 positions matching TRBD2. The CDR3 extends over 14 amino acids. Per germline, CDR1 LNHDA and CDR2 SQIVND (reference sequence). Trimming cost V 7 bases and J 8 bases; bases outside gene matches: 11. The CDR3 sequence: CASTQPSGGDEQFF. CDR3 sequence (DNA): TGTGCCAGTACCCAACCTAGCGGAGGGGATGAGCAGTTCTTC. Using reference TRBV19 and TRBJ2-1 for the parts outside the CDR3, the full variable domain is DGGITQSPKYLFRKEGQNVTLSCEQNLNHDAMYWYRQDPGQGLRLIYYSQIVNDFQKGDIAEGYSVSREKKESFPLTVTSAQKNPTAFYLCASTQPSGGDEQFFGPGTRLTVL.

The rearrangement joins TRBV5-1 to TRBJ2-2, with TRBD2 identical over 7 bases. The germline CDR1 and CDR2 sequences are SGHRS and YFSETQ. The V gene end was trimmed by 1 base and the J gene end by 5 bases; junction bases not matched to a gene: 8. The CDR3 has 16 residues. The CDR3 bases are TGCGCCAGCAGCTTGTTCTCCGGGGAGGGAACCGGGGAGCTGTTTTTT. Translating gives CASSLFSGEGTGELFF.

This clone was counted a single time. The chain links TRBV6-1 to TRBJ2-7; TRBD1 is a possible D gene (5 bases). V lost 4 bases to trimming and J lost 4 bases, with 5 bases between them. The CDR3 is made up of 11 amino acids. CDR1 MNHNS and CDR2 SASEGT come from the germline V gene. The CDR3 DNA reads TGTGCCAGCAGTGCAGGGTACGAGCAGTACTTC. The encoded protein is CASSAGYEQYF.

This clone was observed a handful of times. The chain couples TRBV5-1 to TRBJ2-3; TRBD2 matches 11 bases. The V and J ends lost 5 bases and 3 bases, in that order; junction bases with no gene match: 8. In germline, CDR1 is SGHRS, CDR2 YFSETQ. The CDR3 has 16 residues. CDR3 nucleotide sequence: TGCGCCAGCAGTTACCCACTAGCGGGAGAAACAGATACGCAGTATTTT. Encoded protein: CASSYPLAGETDTQYF.

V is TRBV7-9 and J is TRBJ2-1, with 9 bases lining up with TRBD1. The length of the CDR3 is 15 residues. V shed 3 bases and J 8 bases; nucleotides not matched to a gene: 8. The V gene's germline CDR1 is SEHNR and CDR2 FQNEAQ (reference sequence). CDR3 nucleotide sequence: TGTGCCAGCAGCTTCGGGACAGGGAGTACAGATGAGCAGTTCTTC. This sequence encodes CASSFGTGSTDEQFF.

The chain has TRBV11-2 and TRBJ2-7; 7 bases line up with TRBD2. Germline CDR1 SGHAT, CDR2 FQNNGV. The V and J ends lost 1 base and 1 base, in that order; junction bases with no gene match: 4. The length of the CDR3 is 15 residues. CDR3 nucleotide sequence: TGTGCCAGCAGCTTAGTGGCTAGCGGTTCCTACGAGCAGTACTTC. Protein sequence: CASSLVASGSYEQYF. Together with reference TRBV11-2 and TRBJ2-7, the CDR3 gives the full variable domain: EAGVAQSPRYKIIEKRQSVAFWCNPISGHATLYWYQQILGQGPKLLIQFQNNGVVDDSQLPKDRFSAERLKGVDSTLKIQPAKLEDSAVYLCASSLVASGSYEQYFGPGTRLTVT.

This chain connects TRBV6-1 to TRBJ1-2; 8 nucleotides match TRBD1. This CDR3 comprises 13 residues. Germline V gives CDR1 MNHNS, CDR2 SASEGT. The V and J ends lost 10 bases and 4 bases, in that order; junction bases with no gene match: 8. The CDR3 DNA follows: TGTGCCATCTTCGCACAGGGGGGCTATGGCTACACCTTC. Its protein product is CAIFAQGGYGYTF.

The CDR3 DNA follows: TGTGCCAGCAGCCCGAGGACAGACAATGAGCAGTTCTTC. As protein: CASSPRTDNEQFF. The chain has TRBV2 and TRBJ2-1, with D maybe TRBD1 (6 bases). CDR1 is SNHLY, CDR2 FYNNEI, per germline. The V end lost 6 bases, the J end lost 5 bases, and 11 bases lay between the germline ends. There are 13 residues in the CDR3. Looking up the rest from reference TRBV2 and TRBJ2-1 gives the full variable domain: EPEVTQTPSHQVTQMGQEVILRCVPISNHLYFYWYRQILGQKVEFLVSFYNNEISEKSEIFDDQFSVERPDGSNFTLKIRSTKLEDSAMYFCASSPRTDNEQFFGPGTRLTVL.